This T cell receptor (beta chain) was recorded in a study of blood T cell repertoires in COVID-19. Study-wide context: The United States, Italy and Spain were the sources of the acute and convalescent COVID-19 samples. The cDNA or gDNA used as material had been derived from T cells, B-cell-depleted T cells, or PBMCs.

Original processing methods: The assay estimated nucleated cells by amplifying reference gene primers. Produced via immunoSEQ multiplex PCR; TCRdb's table is partial and in-frame only. That table gives V, J and clone size, and the DNA gave D and trimming. The sample carries under 400,000 clones, approximately 89% recorded once. The germline CDR1 and CDR2 sequences are SGDLS and YYNGEE. CDR3 length equals 15 residues. Trimming took off 2 bases at V and 0 bases at J, with 9 bases between the two ends. The material sequenced was peripheral blood. The chain links TRBV9 to TRBJ2-1; D is uncertain. This TCR was recovered from a woman in her twenties or thirties with COVID-19, enrolled during active disease. The CDR3 protein is CASSVFTASYNEQFF. The CDR3 bases are TGTGCCAGCAGCGTTTTTACAGCCTCCTACAATGAGCAGTTCTTC.